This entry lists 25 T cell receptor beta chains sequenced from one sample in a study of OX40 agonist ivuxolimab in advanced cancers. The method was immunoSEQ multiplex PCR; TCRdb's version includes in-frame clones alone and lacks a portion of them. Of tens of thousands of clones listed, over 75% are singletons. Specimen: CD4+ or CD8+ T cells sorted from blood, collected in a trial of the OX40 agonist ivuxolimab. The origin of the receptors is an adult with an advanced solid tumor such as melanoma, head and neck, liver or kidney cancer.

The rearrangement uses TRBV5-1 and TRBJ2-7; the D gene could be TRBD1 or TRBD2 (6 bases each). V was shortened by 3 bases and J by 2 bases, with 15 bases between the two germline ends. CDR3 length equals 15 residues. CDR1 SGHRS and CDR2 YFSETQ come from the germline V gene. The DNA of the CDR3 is TGCGCCAGCAGCTATGGGGGGCGGGGAACCTACGAGCAGTACTTC. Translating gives CASSYGGRGTYEQYF.

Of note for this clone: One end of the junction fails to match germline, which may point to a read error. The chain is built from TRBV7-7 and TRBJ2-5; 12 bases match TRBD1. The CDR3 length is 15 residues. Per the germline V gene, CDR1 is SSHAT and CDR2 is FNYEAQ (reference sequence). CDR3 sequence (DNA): TGTGCTAGCAGCTTGGGACAGGGGGCCCAAGAGACCCAGTACTTC. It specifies CASSLGQGAQETQYF. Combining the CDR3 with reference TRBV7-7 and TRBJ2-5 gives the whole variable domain GAGVSQSPRYKVTKRGQDVTLRCDPISSHATLYWYQQALGQGPEFLTYFNYEAQPDKSGLPSDRFSAERPEGSISTLTIQRTEQRDSAMYRCASSLGQGAQETQYFGPGTRLLVL.

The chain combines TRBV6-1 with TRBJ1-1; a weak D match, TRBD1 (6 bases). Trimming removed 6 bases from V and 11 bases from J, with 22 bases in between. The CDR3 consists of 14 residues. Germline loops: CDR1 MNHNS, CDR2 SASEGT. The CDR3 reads CASRQPGQSRGAFF. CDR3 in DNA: TGTGCCAGCAGACAACCGGGACAAAGCCGTGGGGCTTTCTTT.

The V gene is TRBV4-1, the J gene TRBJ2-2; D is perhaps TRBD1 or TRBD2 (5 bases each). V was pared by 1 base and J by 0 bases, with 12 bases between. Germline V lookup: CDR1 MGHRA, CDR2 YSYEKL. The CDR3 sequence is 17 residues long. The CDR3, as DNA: TGCGCCAGCAGCCAAGGTCCGGGACGGACGAACACCGGGGAGCTGTTTTTT. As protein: CASSQGPGRTNTGELFF.

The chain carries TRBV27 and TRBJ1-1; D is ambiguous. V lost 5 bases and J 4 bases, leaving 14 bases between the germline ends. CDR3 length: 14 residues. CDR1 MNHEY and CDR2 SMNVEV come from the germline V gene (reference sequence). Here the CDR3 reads CASSNRPGGTEAFF. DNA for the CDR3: TGTGCCAGCAGTAACCGGCCTGGAGGCACTGAAGCTTTCTTT.

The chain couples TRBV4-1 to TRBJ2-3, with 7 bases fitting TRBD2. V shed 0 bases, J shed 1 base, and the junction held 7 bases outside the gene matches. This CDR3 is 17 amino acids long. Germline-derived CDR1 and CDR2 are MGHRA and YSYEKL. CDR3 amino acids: CASSQDRAGAGTDTQYF. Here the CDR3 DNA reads TGCGCCAGCAGCCAAGATAGGGCGGGAGCCGGCACAGATACGCAGTATTTT.

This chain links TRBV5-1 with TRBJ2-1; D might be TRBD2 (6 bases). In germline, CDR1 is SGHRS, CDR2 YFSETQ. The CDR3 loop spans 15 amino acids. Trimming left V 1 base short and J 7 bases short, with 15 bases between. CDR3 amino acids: CASSLLSVRENEQFF. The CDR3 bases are TGCGCCAGCAGCTTGCTCTCTGTCCGGGAGAATGAGCAGTTCTTC.

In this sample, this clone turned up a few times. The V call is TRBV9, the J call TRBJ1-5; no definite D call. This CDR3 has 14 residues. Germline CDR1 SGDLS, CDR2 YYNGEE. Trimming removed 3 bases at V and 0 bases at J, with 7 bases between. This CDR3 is CASSAHLSNQPQHF. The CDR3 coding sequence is TGTGCCAGCAGCGCCCACCTTAGCAATCAGCCCCAGCATTTT.

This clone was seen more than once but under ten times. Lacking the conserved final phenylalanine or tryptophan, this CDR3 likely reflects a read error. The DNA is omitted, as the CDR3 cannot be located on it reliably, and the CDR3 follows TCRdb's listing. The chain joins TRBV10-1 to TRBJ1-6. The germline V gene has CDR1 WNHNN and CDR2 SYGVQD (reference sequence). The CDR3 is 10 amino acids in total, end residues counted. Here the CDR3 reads CARSPSYVAS.

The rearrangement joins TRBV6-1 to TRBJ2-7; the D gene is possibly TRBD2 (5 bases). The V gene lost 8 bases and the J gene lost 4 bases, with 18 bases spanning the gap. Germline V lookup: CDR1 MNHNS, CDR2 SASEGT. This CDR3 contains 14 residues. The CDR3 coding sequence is TGTGCCAGCGCCCGTAGCTGGAGGAGTTACGAGCAGTACTTC. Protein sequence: CASARSWRSYEQYF.

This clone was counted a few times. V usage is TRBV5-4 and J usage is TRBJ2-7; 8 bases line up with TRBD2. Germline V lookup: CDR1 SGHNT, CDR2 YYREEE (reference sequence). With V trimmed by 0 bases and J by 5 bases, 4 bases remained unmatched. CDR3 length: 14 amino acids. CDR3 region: CASSLVGTSNEQYF. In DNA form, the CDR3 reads TGTGCCAGCAGCTTGGTTGGGACTAGTAACGAGCAGTACTTC.

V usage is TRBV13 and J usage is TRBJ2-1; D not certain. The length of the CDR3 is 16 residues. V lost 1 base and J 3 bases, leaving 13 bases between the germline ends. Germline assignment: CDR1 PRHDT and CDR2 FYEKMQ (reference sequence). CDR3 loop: CASSLEVALGYNEQFF. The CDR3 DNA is TGTGCCAGCAGCTTAGAAGTGGCGCTGGGCTACAATGAGCAGTTCTTC.

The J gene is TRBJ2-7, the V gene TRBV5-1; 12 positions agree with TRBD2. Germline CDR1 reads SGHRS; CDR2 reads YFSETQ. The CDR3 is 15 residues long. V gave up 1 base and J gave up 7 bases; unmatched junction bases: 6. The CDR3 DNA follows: TGCGCCAGCAGCTTGAACCTAGCGGGAGGGGAAGAGCAGTACTTC. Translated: CASSLNLAGGEEQYF.

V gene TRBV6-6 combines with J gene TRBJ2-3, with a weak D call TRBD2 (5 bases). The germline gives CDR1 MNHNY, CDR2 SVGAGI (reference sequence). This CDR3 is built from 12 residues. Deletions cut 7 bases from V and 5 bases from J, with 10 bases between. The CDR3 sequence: CASTPEGDTQYF. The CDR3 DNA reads TGTGCCAGCACACCAGAGGGAGATACGCAGTATTTT.

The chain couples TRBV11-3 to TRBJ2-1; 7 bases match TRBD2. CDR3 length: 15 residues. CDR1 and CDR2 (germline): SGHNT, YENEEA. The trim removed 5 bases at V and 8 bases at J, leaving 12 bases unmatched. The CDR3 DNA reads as TGTGCCAGCAGCCCCGACCCTAGCGGAAATTATGAGCAGTTCTTC. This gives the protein CASSPDPSGNYEQFF.

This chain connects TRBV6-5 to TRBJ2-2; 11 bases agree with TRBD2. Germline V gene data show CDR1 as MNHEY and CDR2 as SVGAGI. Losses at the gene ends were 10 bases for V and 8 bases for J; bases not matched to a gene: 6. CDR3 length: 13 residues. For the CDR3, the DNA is TGTGCCATTACTAGCGGGAGTCTAGGGGAGCTGTTTTTT. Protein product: CAITSGSLGELFF.

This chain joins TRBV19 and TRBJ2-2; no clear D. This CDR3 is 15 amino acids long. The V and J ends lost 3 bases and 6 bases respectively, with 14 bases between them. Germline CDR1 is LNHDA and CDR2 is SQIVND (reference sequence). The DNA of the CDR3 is TGTGCCAGTAGTATTACTGACACCTTCGCCGGGGAGCTGTTTTTT. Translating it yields CASSITDTFAGELFF.

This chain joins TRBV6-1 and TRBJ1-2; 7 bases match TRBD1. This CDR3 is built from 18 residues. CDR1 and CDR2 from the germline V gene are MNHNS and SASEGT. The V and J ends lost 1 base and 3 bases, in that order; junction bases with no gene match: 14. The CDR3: CASSEVKLVDRDHYGYTF. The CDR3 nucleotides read TGTGCCAGCAGTGAAGTGAAATTGGTAGACAGGGACCACTATGGCTACACCTTC.

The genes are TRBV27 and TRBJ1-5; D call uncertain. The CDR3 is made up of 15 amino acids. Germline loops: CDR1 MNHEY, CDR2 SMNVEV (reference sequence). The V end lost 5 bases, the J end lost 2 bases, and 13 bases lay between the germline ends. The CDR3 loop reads CASSPSLLGNQPQHF. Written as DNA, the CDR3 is TGTGCCAGCAGTCCATCCCTTCTTGGCAATCAGCCCCAGCATTTT.

The CDR3 nucleotides read TGTGCCAGCAGTTACGCCCAGGGCAACTATGGCTACACCTTC. It yields the protein CASSYAQGNYGYTF. The chain has TRBV6-5 and TRBJ1-2; D possibly corresponds to TRBD1 (5 bases). CDR1 MNHEY and CDR2 SVGAGI come from the germline V gene. V was pared by 2 bases and J by 2 bases, with 9 bases between. This CDR3 contains 14 residues.

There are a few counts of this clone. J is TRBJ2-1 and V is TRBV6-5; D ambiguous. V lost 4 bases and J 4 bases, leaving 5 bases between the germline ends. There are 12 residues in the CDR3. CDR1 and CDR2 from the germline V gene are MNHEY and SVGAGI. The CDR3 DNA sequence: TGTGCCAGCAGTTCCAGATACAATGAGCAGTTCTTC. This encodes CASSSRYNEQFF.

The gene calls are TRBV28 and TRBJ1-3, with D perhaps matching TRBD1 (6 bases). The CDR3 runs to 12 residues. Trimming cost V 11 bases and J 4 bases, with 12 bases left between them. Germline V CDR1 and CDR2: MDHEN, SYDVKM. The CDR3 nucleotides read TGTGCCGGCGGGGGCAGGGGAAACACCATATATTTT. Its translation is CAGGGRGNTIYF.

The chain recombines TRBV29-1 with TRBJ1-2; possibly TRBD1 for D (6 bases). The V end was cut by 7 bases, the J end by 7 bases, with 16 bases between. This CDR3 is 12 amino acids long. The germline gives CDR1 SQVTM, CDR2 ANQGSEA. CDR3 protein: CSAYRTAFGYTF. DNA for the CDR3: TGCAGCGCTTATAGGACAGCTTTTGGCTACACCTTC.

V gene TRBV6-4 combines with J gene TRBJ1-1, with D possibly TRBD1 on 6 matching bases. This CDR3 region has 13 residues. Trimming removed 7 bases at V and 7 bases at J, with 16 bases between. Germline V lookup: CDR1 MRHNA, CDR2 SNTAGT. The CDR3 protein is CASKVRGGCEAFF. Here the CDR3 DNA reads TGTGCCAGCAAGGTGAGGGGGGGGTGTGAAGCTTTCTTT.

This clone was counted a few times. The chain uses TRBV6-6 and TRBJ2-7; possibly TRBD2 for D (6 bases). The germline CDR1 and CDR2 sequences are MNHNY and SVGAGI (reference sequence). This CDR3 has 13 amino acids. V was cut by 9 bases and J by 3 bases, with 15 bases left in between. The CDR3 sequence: CASSRGGIYEQYF. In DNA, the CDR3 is TGTGCCAGTTCGAGGGGCGGGATCTACGAGCAGTACTTC.